There are a few counts of the clone carrying this T cell receptor beta chain. Its antigen remains unidentified. Using its own MiXCR run on the reads, TCRdb lists one record per CDR3 protein. The data show 300,000 to 400,000 distinct CDR3 sequences, 25% to 30% seen once. The V gene's germline CDR1 is SGHVS and CDR2 FQNEAQ. The CDR3 runs to 14 residues. V lost 6 bases, J lost 2 bases, and 13 bases lay in between. The source of the sample is a study of T cell repertoires in cytomegalovirus infection. Study context: As its CMV epitopes, the study selected recently identified HLA-C-restricted and well-studied HLA-B-restricted targets. It was the public TCR beta signatures that indicated both CMV infection and matching HLA type.

Overall study findings and caveats: CMV-specific HLA-C-restricted TCR beta clonotypes dominated the ex vivo response.

This chain uses TRBV7-8 with TRBJ2-5; perhaps TRBD1 as D (6 bases). Source: cultured PBMCs, taken from culture after CMV antigen stimulation. The sequence was obtained from a human donor in good health (CMV status not recorded). Some clones in this sample may be carry-over from other donors' samples. The CDR3 nucleotides are TGTGCCAGCAGGTTCGGACAGATTCAAGAGACCCAGTACTTC. The encoded protein is CASRFGQIQETQYF. The whole variable domain, filled in from reference TRBV7-8 and TRBJ2-5, reads GAGVSQSPRYKVAKRGQDVALRCDPISGHVSLFWYQQALGQGPEFLTYFQNEAQLDKSGLPSDRFFAERPEGSVSTLKIQRTQQEDSAVYLCASRFGQIQETQYFGPGTRLLVL.